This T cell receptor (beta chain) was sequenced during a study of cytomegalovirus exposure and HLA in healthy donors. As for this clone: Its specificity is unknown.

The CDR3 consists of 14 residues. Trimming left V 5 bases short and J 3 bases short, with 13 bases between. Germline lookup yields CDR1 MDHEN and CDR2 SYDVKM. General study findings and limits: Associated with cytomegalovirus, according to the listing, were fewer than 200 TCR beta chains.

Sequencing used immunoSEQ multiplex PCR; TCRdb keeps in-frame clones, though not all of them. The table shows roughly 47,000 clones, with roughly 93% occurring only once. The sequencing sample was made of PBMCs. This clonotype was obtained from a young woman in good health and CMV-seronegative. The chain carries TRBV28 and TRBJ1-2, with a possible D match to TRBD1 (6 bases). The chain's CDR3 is CASSTQDSDYGYTF. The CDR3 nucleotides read TGTGCCAGCAGTACGCAGGACAGCGACTATGGCTACACCTTC.